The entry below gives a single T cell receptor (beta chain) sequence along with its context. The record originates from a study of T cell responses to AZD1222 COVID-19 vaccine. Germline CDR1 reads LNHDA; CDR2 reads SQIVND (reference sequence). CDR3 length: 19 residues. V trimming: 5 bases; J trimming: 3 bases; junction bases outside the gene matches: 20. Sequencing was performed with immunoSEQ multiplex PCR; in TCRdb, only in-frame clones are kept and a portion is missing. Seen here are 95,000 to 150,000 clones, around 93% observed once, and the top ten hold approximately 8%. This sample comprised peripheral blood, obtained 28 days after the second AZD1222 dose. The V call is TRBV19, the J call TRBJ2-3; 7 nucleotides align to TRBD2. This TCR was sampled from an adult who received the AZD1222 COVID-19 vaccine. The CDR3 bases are TGTGCCAGTAGTGGCAGAGGGGCGGGAGAGGGGCCCCAGACAGATACGCAGTATTTT. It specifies CASSGRGAGEGPQTDTQYF.